What follows describes a single T cell receptor beta chain. This entry belongs to a study of CD8 T cells in Susac syndrome. RNA was extracted with the RNeasy kit, and a quantity of about 0.5 to 1 ug was reverse transcribed using random hexamers. One entry per CDR3 protein, called by TCRdb with MiXCR from the immunoSEQ multiplex PCR reads. The data show about 180,000 distinct CDR3 sequences, 90% to 97% seen once. In germline, CDR1 is SGHAT, CDR2 FQNNGV. V lost 11 bases to trimming and J lost 10 bases, with 21 bases between them. The CDR3 is 13 amino acids. TEMRA cells were FACS-enriched and CD8+ and CD4+ T cells negatively isolated.

The J gene is TRBJ2-1, the V gene TRBV11-2; no definite D call. Specimen: CD4+ T cells from PBMCs. The receptor was isolated from a human donor with multiple sclerosis. As DNA, the CDR3 is TGTGCCTCCTCAATCCGCCCGACTGCGGAGCAGTTCTTC. This sequence encodes CASSIRPTAEQFF.